This T cell receptor beta chain was sequenced in a study of T cell repertoires in cytomegalovirus infection. About the research overall: CMV infection plus the matching HLA type was flagged by public TCR beta signatures. Study-level results: Pooled public TCR beta family frequency picked out CMV carriers with the relevant HLA.

TCRdb reanalysed the reads using MiXCR and keeps one entry per CDR3 protein. The data contain roughly 250,000 distinct CDR3 sequences, more than 9% of them singletons. This clonotype was seen many times. Its target is unknown. Sequenced sample: PBMCs. The source is a human donor in good health (CMV status not recorded). Some clones in this sample may be carry-over from other donors' samples.

The chain's CDR3 is CATRQSDSPLHF. CDR3 coding DNA: TGTGCCACCCGACAGAGTGACTCACCCCTCCACTTT. The rearrangement uses TRBV19 and TRBJ1-6, with D tentatively TRBD1 (5 bases). The ends were cut back, 10 bases at V and 10 bases at J, with 14 bases in the middle. Germline values: CDR1 LNHDA, CDR2 SQIVND (reference sequence). The CDR3 runs to 12 residues.